A selection of T cell receptor beta chains follows, all from one sample in a study of early T cells in non-severe SARS-CoV-2 infection. TCRdb recomputed calls from the 5' RACE reads with MiXCR, one row per CDR3 protein. The data contain about 45,000 distinct CDR3 sequences, approximately 10% of them singletons. The specimen sequenced was whole blood. The receptors were gathered from an adult who was a healthcare worker with PCR-confirmed SARS-CoV-2 infection or an uninfected control (not recorded which). CDR3s include the opening cysteine and the closing phenylalanine or tryptophan. D genes are given only for firm matches. Clone sizes are given selectively: once, few, many, or a class where the clone is expanded.

few,-,TRBV7-9,TRBJ2-5,TGTGCCAGCAGCCCGGGGGCAGGGGTGACCCAAGAGACCCAGTACTTC,CASSPGAGVTQETQYF
many,TRBD1,TRBV14,TRBJ1-5,TGTGCCAGCAGTCCAGGGGGCCGTCAGCCCCAGCATTTT,CASSPGGRQPQHF
many,TRBD1,TRBV7-9,TRBJ2-7,TGTGCCAGCAGCTCCTCGGACAGGTTCTCCTACGAGCAGTACTTC,CASSSSDRFSYEQYF
many,TRBD1,TRBV7-8,TRBJ1-2,TGTGCCAGCAGTCACACGAAGGGGGCGCGACGTTACACCTTC,CASSHTKGARRYTF
few,TRBD2,TRBV4-2,TRBJ2-3,TGTGCCAGCAGCCAAGATGGACTTAGCGGGCCGACAGATACGCAGTATTTT,CASSQDGLSGPTDTQYF
many,-,TRBV4-1,TRBJ2-5,TGCGCCAGCAGCCAAGCAGGGTCGGAGACCCAGTACTTC,CASSQAGSETQYF
few,-,TRBV7-9,TRBJ2-7,TGTGCCAGCAGCTTATCGGGGAGCTCCTACGAGCAGTACTTC,CASSLSGSSYEQYF
-,TRBD1,TRBV6-2/TRBV6-3,TRBJ1-1,TGTGCCAGCAGTACACGGGACAGGGGGCCTGAAGCTTTCTTT,CASSTRDRGPEAFF
many,-,TRBV27,TRBJ2-3,TGTGCCAGCAGTTCTTACACAGATACGCAGTATTTT,CASSSYTDTQYF
-,TRBD1,TRBV2,TRBJ1-5,TGTGCCAGCAGCCCTCTGTTGTCCGGGACAGCAAATAATCAGCCCCAGCATTTT,CASSPLLSGTANNQPQHF
-,TRBD1,TRBV14,TRBJ2-2,TGTGCCAGCAGCCCCTACCGGACAGGGGGCATTTCCGGGGAGCTGTTTTTT,CASSPYRTGGISGELFF
many,-,TRBV6-2/TRBV6-3,TRBJ2-7,TGTGCCAGCAGTTACGGGGACTGGATCTTCTACGAGCAGTACTTC,CASSYGDWIFYEQYF
-,-,TRBV28,TRBJ1-6,TGTGCCAGCAGGACCCCGGGCCTGAATTCACCCCTCCACTTT,CASRTPGLNSPLHF
many,TRBD2,TRBV27,TRBJ2-2,TGTGCCAGCCGAGCGGGAGGGGTCACCGGGGAGCTGTTTTTT,CASRAGGVTGELFF
-,-,TRBV29-1,TRBJ2-2,TGCAGCGCCTCTCGGCAGAACACCGGGGAGCTGTTTTTT,CSASRQNTGELFF
many,-,TRBV11-3,TRBJ2-1,TGTGCCAGCAGCACAGGACGGTACAATGAGCAGTTCTTC,CASSTGRYNEQFF
many,TRBD2,TRBV12-3/TRBV12-4,TRBJ2-7,TGTGCCAGCAGTTTATGGTCTAGCGGGTTCTACGAGCAGTACTTC,CASSLWSSGFYEQYF
-,-,TRBV7-6,TRBJ2-7,TGTGCCAGCAGCTTAGGGGGAGTAGTTGAGCAGTACTTC,CASSLGGVVEQYF
-,TRBD2,TRBV20-1,TRBJ2-1,TGCAGTGCTCCAGGACTAGCGGGATCGAGTGAGCAGTTCTTC,CSAPGLAGSSEQFF
-,-,TRBV24-1,TRBJ2-1,TGTGCCACCAGTGAAACTTCGGGACGCTCCAATGAGCAGTTCTTC,CATSETSGRSNEQFF
-,TRBD1,TRBV29-1,TRBJ2-7,TGCAGCGTAGCTACAGGGGGCGGTTACGAGCAGTACTTC,CSVATGGGYEQYF
few,-,TRBV27,TRBJ2-3,TGTGCCAGCCGGGGCAGGGGAAGGACAGATACGCAGTATTTT,CASRGRGRTDTQYF
many,TRBD1,TRBV29-1,TRBJ1-5,TGCAGCGTGGGACAGGGGCTGGCTCAGCCCCAGCATTTT,CSVGQGLAQPQHF
many,-,TRBV2,TRBJ2-2,TGTGCCAGCAGTGTGATAGGGAACACCGGGGAGCTGTTTTTT,CASSVIGNTGELFF
many,-,TRBV29-1,TRBJ1-1,TGCAGCGTTAACAGGGAGAACACTGAAGCTTTCTTT,CSVNRENTEAFF
-,-,TRBV25-1,TRBJ2-3,TGTGCCAGCAGTGTAGGGGACAACACAGATACGCAGTATTTT,CASSVGDNTDTQYF
-,-,TRBV5-1,TRBJ2-5,TGCGCCAGCAGCCTCCAGGGCGGTCGGGAGACCCAGTACTTC,CASSLQGGRETQYF
many,TRBD2,TRBV12-3/TRBV12-4,TRBJ2-7,TGTGCCAGCAAGCGGGGCCCCAGCGACGAGCAGTACTTC,CASKRGPSDEQYF
many,TRBD1,TRBV12-3/TRBV12-4,TRBJ1-2,TGTGCCAGCAGGACAGGGACAGGGAGAGGCTACACCTTC,CASRTGTGRGYTF
few,-,TRBV14,TRBJ2-7,TGTGCCAGCAGCCAACTGGGACTCAGATTCTACGAGCAGTACTTC,CASSQLGLRFYEQYF
few,-,TRBV11-3,TRBJ2-2,TGTGCCAGCACCTCGAGGAGCAAGAACACCGGGGAGCTGTTTTTT,CASTSRSKNTGELFF
few,TRBD2,TRBV4-1,TRBJ2-3,TGCGCCAGCAGCCAAGAAGGAGCGGGAGGGAGCACAGATACGCAGTATTTT,CASSQEGAGGSTDTQYF
many,-,TRBV4-1,TRBJ1-5,TGCGCCAGCAGCCAAGAACCGGGGACGGTAGGTCAGCCCCAGCATTTT,CASSQEPGTVGQPQHF
many,TRBD1,TRBV2,TRBJ2-3,TGTGCCAGCAGCTTGGACAGGGGGCGGACAGATACGCAGTATTTT,CASSLDRGRTDTQYF
-,-,TRBV6-6,TRBJ2-6,TGTGCCAGCAGTTTAGGGTCTGGGGCCAACGTCCTGACTTTC,CASSLGSGANVLTF
many,TRBD2,TRBV29-1,TRBJ2-7,TGCAGCGTAGGGACTAGCGGGAATTACGAGCAGTACTTC,CSVGTSGNYEQYF
-,-,TRBV9,TRBJ2-2,TGTGCCAGCAGCGAGCGAACGAACACCGGGGAGCTGTTTTTT,CASSERTNTGELFF
many,-,TRBV3-1,TRBJ2-1,TGTGCCAGCAGCCAAGATCCCACTAGCAGATACAATGAGCAGTTCTTC,CASSQDPTSRYNEQFF
many,-,TRBV3-1,TRBJ2-2,TGTGCCAGCAGCACCGGGAGCTCGAACACCGGGGAGCTGTTTTTT,CASSTGSSNTGELFF
-,-,TRBV12-3/TRBV12-4,TRBJ2-7,TGTGCCAGCAGTCTCGGGACAACTGTCTCCTACGAGCAGTACTTC,CASSLGTTVSYEQYF
many,TRBD1,TRBV29-1,TRBJ2-5,TGCAGCGTCACAACAAACAGGGGGCAGACAGTAGAGACCCAGTACTTC,CSVTTNRGQTVETQYF
many,-,TRBV5-6,TRBJ1-4,TGTGCCAGCAGCTTATGGGCAGAAGAAAAACTGTTTTTT,CASSLWAEEKLFF
few,TRBD2,TRBV7-2,TRBJ2-3,TGTGCCAGCAGCTCGGGACTAGCGGGGCATACGCAGTATTTT,CASSSGLAGHTQYF
-,TRBD2,TRBV6-2/TRBV6-3,TRBJ2-4,TGTGCCAGCAGTTTTCCGGGACTAGCGGGACCGCTAGCCAAAAACATTCAGTACTTC,CASSFPGLAGPLAKNIQYF
many,-,TRBV3-1,TRBJ2-1,TGTGCCAGCAGCCAAGATGGCTGGAGGGGTGAGCAGTTCTTC,CASSQDGWRGEQFF
many,-,TRBV7-8,TRBJ2-7,TGTGCCAGCAGCTTAGGGGGAAAAGCCTACGAGCAGTACTTC,CASSLGGKAYEQYF
-,-,TRBV29-1,TRBJ2-1,TGCAGCGTTGATAGGGGAAATGAGCAGTTCTTC,CSVDRGNEQFF
many,TRBD2,TRBV20-1,TRBJ2-1,TGCAGTGCTAGACCTAGCGGGAGGGCCGGGGATGAGCAGTTCTTC,CSARPSGRAGDEQFF
medium-sized,-,TRBV29-1,TRBJ1-2,TGCAGCGTCACCAGGGGCCCCGGTGGCTACACCTTC,CSVTRGPGGYTF
few,-,TRBV28,TRBJ1-2,TGTGCCAGCAGTCCCCCGATAGGTGGCTACACCTTC,CASSPPIGGYTF
few,-,TRBV7-2,TRBJ2-7,TGTGCCAGCAGCTACCCCGAACAGGGACGCGAGCAGTACTTC,CASSYPEQGREQYF
many,-,TRBV11-3,TRBJ2-2,TGTGCCAGCAGCTCAGCGGTTGGTACACGGAACACCGGGGAGCTGTTTTTT,CASSSAVGTRNTGELFF
-,TRBD2,TRBV7-2,TRBJ2-1,TGTGCCAGCAGCTTCACTAGCGGGAGGGCCAGGGAGCAGTTCTTC,CASSFTSGRAREQFF
few,TRBD1,TRBV7-3,TRBJ2-7,TGTGCCAGCAGCTCCACCGGGACAGGGGACGAGCAGTACTTC,CASSSTGTGDEQYF